This TCR beta chain appears in the sequencing data of a study of early T cells in non-severe SARS-CoV-2 infection. Study information: Sequencing input comprised bulk RNA from unsorted whole blood; chain pairing was not available. Notes on the study in general: Clonotype matching in VDJdb favored anti-spike CD8 responses and did not capture private and CD4 specificities.

V was trimmed by 0 bases and J by 1 base, leaving 10 bases between them. The CDR3 is 15 amino acids. Germline CDR1 SGHNT, CDR2 YYREEE (reference sequence). As for this clonotype: The antigen is not known.

Individual cDNA molecules were tagged with unique molecular identifiers, the study reported. TCRdb independently ran MiXCR on the 5' RACE reads; one entry per CDR3 protein. The table includes 70,000 to 95,000 distinct CDR3 sequences, roughly 10% detected once. This chain connects TRBV5-4 to TRBJ2-5; no clear D. The sequenced sample was whole blood. This clonotype was obtained from an adult who was a healthcare worker with PCR-confirmed SARS-CoV-2 infection or an uninfected control (not recorded which). CDR3: CASSLAAQIQETQYF. CDR3 nucleotide sequence: TGTGCCAGCAGCTTGGCGGCACAAATCCAAGAGACCCAGTACTTC.